This is a list of T cell receptor beta chains from one sample in a study of cytomegalovirus exposure and HLA in healthy donors. Assay used: immunoSEQ multiplex PCR; TCRdb lists only in-frame clones, some missing. This sample has some 130,000 clones, with approximately 80% found just once. Sequenced input: PBMCs. Receptor source: a girl between 2 and 10 years old in good health and CMV-seronegative. CDR3s include the opening cysteine and the closing phenylalanine or tryptophan. Fields, in order: CDR3 protein, CDR3 DNA, clone size, V gene, D gene, CDR3 length, J gene. The D gene is left open where the match is weak. Only part of the rows carry a size: once, few, many, or a class if the clone is expanded.

CDR3: CASSLGVAGEETQYF; DNA: TGTGCCAGCAGCTTGGGGGTCGCGGGAGAAGAGACCCAGTACTTC; size: .; V: TRBV5-4; D: TRBD2; length: 15; J: TRBJ2-5
CDR3: CASSRAGVSQYF; DNA: TGTGCCAGCAGCCGGGCGGGGGTGAGCCAGTACTTC; size: .; V: TRBV7-2; D: TRBD2; length: 12; J: TRBJ2-5
CDR3: CASSLFVRGSTEAFF; DNA: TGTGCCAGCAGTTTATTCGTAAGGGGGAGCACTGAAGCTTTCTTT; size: .; V: TRBV28; D: .; length: 15; J: TRBJ1-1
CDR3: CASSPLPGQIYGYTF; DNA: TGTGCCAGCAGTCCGTTACCGGGACAGATCTATGGCTACACCTTC; size: few; V: TRBV27; D: TRBD1; length: 15; J: TRBJ1-2
CDR3: CASSQSPEKGRRWETQYF; DNA: TGCGCCAGCAGTCAATCCCCGGAGAAAGGCCGGCGGTGGGAGACCCAGTACTTC; size: .; V: TRBV23-1; D: .; length: 18; J: TRBJ2-5
CDR3: CASSKGLAGFYEQYF; DNA: TGTGCCAGCAGCAAGGGACTAGCGGGGTTCTACGAGCAGTACTTC; size: .; V: TRBV27; D: TRBD2; length: 15; J: TRBJ2-7
CDR3: CASSPRRETQYF; DNA: TGTGCCAGCTCACCGCGGAGGGAGACCCAGTACTTC; size: once; V: TRBV18; D: .; length: 12; J: TRBJ2-5
CDR3: CAWAVTTAYTGELFF; DNA: TGTGCCTGGGCTGTGACCACAGCTTACACCGGGGAGCTGTTTTTT; size: .; V: TRBV30; D: .; length: 15; J: TRBJ2-2
CDR3: CASSLLNEQFF; DNA: TGTGCCAGCAGCCTATTAAATGAGCAGTTCTTC; size: few; V: TRBV4-2; D: .; length: 11; J: TRBJ2-1
CDR3: CASSTGLAGESHNEQFF; DNA: TGTGCCAGCAGCACGGGACTAGCGGGGGAATCCCACAATGAGCAGTTCTTC; size: .; V: TRBV25-1; D: TRBD2; length: 17; J: TRBJ2-1
CDR3: CASSRQILSGRSYEQYF; DNA: TGTGCCAGCAGCAGACAGATACTTAGCGGGAGGTCCTACGAGCAGTACTTC; size: .; V: TRBV28; D: TRBD2; length: 17; J: TRBJ2-7
CDR3: CASSQDLAGGWYEQYF; DNA: TGCGCCAGCAGCCAAGATCTAGCGGGGGGTTGGTACGAGCAGTACTTC; size: .; V: TRBV4-3; D: TRBD2; length: 16; J: TRBJ2-7
CDR3: CASSQEVRGVSYEQYF; DNA: TGCGCCAGCAGCCAAGAGGTTAGGGGCGTCTCCTACGAGCAGTACTTC; size: few; V: TRBV4-1; D: .; length: 16; J: TRBJ2-7
CDR3: CASISGLAGVGDNEQFF; DNA: TGTGCCAGCATTTCTGGACTAGCGGGAGTTGGTGACAATGAGCAGTTCTTC; size: .; V: TRBV25-1; D: TRBD2; length: 17; J: TRBJ2-1
CDR3: CASSLYVSTEAFF; DNA: TGTGCCAGCAGCCTCTACGTTAGTACTGAAGCTTTCTTT; size: .; V: TRBV7-8; D: .; length: 13; J: TRBJ1-1
CDR3: CASSSPDRGGEAFF; DNA: TGCGCCAGCAGCTCTCCGGACAGGGGTGGTGAAGCTTTCTTT; size: .; V: TRBV5-1; D: TRBD1; length: 14; J: TRBJ1-1
CDR3: CSVGGTSGQETQYF; DNA: TGCAGCGTTGGGGGTACTAGCGGCCAAGAGACCCAGTACTTC; size: .; V: TRBV29-1; D: TRBD2; length: 14; J: TRBJ2-5
CDR3: CSVEGLAGGQHYNEQFF; DNA: TGCAGCGTTGAAGGACTAGCGGGAGGCCAGCACTACAATGAGCAGTTCTTC; size: once; V: TRBV29-1; D: TRBD2; length: 17; J: TRBJ2-1
CDR3: CASSQGGGVGYTF; DNA: TGCGCCAGCAGCCAAGGGGGAGGTGTTGGCTACACCTTC; size: .; V: TRBV4-1; D: .; length: 13; J: TRBJ1-2